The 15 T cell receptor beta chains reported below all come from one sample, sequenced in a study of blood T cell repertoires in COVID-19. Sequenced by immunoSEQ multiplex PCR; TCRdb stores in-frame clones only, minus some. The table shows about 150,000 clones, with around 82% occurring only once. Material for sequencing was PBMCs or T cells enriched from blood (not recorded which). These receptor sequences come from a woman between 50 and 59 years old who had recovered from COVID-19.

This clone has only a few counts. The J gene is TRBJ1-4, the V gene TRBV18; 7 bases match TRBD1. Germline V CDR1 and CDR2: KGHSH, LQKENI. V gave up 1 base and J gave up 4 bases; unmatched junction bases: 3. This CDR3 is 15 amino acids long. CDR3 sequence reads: CASSPRRDSNEKLFF. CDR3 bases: TGTGCCAGCTCACCACGCAGGGACAGTAATGAAAAACTGTTTTTT.

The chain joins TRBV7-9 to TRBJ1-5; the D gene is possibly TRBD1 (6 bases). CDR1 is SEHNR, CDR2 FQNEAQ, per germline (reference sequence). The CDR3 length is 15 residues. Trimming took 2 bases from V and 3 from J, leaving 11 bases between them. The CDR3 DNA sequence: TGTGCCAGCAGCTTATCAGGGGCTAACAATCAGCCCCAGCATTTT. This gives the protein CASSLSGANNQPQHF.

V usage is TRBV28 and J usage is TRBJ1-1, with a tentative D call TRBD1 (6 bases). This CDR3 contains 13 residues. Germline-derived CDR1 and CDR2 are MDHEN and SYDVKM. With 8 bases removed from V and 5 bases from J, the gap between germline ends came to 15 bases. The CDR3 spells CASFPLRGTEAFF. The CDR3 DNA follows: TGTGCCAGCTTCCCCCTCAGGGGAACTGAAGCTTTCTTT.

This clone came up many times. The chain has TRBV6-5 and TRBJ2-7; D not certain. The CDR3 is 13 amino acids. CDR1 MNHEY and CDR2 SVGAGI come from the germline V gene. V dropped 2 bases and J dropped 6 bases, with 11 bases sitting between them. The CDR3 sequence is CASSYAPSSEQYF. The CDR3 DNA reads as TGTGCCAGCAGTTACGCGCCCTCGAGCGAGCAGTACTTC.

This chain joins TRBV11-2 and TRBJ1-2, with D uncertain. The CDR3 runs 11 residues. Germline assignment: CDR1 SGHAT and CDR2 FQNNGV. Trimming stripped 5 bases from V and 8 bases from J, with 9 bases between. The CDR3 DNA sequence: TGTGCCAGCAGCCCTGGAGCCGGCTACACCTTC. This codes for CASSPGAGYTF.

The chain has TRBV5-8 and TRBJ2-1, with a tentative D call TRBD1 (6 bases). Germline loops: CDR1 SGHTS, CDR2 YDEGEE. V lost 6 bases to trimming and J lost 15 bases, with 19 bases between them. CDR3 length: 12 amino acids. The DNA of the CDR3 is TGTGCCAGCAACCTAATACAGGGATCGGTGTTCTTC. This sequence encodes CASNLIQGSVFF.

The CDR3 here is CASSLRGWTEAFF. The CDR3 DNA follows: TGTGCCAGCAGCCTTCGGGGTTGGACTGAAGCTTTCTTT. The rearrangement joins TRBV14 to TRBJ1-1, with unresolved D. V shed 4 bases and J shed 5 bases, with 11 bases lying between them. The length of the CDR3 is 13 residues. Germline V gene sequence: CDR1 SGHDN, CDR2 FVKESK.

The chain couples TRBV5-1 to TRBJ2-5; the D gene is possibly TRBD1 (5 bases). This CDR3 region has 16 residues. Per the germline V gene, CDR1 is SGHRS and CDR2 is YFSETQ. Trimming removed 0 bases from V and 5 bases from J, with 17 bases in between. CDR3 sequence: CASSLVAGNFRETQYF. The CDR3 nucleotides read TGCGCCAGCAGCTTGGTGGCAGGGAATTTTAGGGAGACCCAGTACTTC. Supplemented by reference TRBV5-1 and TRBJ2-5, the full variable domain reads KAGVTQTPRYLIKTRGQQVTLSCSPISGHRSVSWYQQTPGQGLQFLFEYFSETQRNKGNFPGRFSGRQFSNSRSEMNVSTLELGDSALYLCASSLVAGNFRETQYFGPGTRLLVL.

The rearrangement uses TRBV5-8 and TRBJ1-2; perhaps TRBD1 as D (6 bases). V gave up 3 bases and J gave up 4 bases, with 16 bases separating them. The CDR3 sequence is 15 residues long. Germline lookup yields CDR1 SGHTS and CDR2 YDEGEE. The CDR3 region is CASSSTGTRTYGYTF. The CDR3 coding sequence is TGTGCCAGCAGCTCGACCGGGACACGGACCTATGGCTACACCTTC.

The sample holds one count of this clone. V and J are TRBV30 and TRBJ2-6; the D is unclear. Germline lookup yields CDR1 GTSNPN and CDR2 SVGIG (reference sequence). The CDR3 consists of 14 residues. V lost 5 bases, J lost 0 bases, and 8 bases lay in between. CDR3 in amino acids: CAWDRFSGANVLTF. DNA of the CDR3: TGTGCCTGGGACCGGTTCTCTGGGGCCAACGTCCTGACTTTC.

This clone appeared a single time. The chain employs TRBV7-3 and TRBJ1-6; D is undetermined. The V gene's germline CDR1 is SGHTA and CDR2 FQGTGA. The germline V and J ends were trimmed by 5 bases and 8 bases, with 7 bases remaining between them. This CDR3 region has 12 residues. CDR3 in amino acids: CASSTGDSPLHF. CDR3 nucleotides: TGTGCCAGCAGCACCGGGGATTCACCCCTCCACTTT.

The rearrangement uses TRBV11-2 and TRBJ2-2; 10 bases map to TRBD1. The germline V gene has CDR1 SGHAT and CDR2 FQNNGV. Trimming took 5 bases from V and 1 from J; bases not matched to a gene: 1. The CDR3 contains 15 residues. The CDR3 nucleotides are TGTGCCAGCAGCCGGGACAGGGGGAACACCGGGGAGCTGTTTTTT. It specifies CASSRDRGNTGELFF.

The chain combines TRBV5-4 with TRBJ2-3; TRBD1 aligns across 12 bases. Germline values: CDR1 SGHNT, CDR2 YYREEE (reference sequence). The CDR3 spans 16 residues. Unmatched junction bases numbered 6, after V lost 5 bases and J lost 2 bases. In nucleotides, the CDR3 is TGTGCCAGCAGAACCGGGACAGGGGGCTTCACAGATACGCAGTATTTT. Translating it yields CASRTGTGGFTDTQYF. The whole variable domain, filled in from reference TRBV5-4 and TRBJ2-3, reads ETGVTQSPTHLIKTRGQQVTLRCSSQSGHNTVSWYQQALGQGPQFIFQYYREEENGRGNFPPRFSGLQFPNYSSELNVNALELDDSALYLCASRTGTGGFTDTQYFGPGTRLTVL.

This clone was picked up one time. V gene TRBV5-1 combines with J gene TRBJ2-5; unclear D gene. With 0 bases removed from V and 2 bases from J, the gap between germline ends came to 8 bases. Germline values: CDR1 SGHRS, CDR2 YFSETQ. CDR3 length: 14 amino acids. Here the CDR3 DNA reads TGCGCCAGCAGCTTGGGCCAAGAGCAAGAGACCCAGTACTTC. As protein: CASSLGQEQETQYF.

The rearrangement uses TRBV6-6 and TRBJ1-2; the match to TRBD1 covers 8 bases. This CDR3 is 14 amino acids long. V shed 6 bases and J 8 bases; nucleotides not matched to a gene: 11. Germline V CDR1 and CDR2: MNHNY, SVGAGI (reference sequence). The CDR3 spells CASRHRDRPAGYTF. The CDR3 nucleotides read TGTGCCAGCAGGCACCGGGACAGGCCGGCAGGCTACACCTTC.